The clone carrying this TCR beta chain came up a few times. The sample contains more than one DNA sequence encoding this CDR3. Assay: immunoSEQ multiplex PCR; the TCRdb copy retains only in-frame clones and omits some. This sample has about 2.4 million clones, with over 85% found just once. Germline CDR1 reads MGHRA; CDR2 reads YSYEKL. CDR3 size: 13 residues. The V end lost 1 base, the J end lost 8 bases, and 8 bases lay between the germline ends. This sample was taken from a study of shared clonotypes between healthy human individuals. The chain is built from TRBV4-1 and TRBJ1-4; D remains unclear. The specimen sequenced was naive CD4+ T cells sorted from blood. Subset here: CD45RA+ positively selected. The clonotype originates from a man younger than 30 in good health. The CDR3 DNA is TGCGCCAGCAGCCAAGTCGTCCGCGAAAAACTGTTTTTT. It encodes CASSQVVREKLFF.